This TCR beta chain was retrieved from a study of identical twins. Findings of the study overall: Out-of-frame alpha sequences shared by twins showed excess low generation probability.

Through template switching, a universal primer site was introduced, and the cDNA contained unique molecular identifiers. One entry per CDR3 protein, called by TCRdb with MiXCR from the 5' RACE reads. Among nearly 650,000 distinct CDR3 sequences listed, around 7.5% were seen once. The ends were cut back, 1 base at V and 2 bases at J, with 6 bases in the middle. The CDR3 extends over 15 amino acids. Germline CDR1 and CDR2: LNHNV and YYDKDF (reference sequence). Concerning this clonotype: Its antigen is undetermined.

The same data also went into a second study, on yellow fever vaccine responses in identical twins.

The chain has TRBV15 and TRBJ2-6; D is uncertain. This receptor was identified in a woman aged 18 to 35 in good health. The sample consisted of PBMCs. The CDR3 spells CATSRGGAGANVLTF. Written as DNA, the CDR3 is TGTGCCACCAGCAGAGGGGGTGCTGGGGCCAACGTCCTGACTTTC.